This T cell receptor (beta chain) was observed in a study of cytomegalovirus exposure and HLA in healthy donors. Study summary: Out of about 179 million T cells, an earlier analysis found more than 95 million unique TCR beta sequences in total. Study-wide results and caveats: In an earlier analysis, in approximately 570 donors, most V segments appeared productive either ~87% or ~30% of the time. The study listed approximately 160 cytomegalovirus-associated TCR beta chains. Sequencing depth across donors, presence/absence analyses assumed, was roughly uniform.

Vbeta (60) and Jbeta (13) primers were used in the PCR. The data were produced by immunoSEQ multiplex PCR, yet TCRdb's version contains in-frame clones alone and is incomplete. The top ten clones hold almost 6% of a sample with roughly 130,000 clones, roughly four fifths of them seen once. Germline V gene data show CDR1 as MNHEY and CDR2 as SMNVEV (reference sequence). The V and J ends lost 5 bases and 8 bases, in that order; junction bases with no gene match: 14. This CDR3 is built from 16 residues. Note on this clone: As yet, its antigen is unknown.

The source material was PBMCs. The TCR sequence derives from a woman in her fifties or sixties in good health and CMV-seropositive. The chain links TRBV27 to TRBJ2-1; 8 positions match TRBD2. CDR3 residues: CASSLQRGRRGHEQFF. In nucleotides, the CDR3 is TGTGCCAGCAGTCTGCAGCGGGGGAGAAGGGGTCATGAGCAGTTCTTC.